This T cell receptor beta chain stems from a study of post-analysis software for immune sequencing data. Study background: Some patients lacked subtype; others had relapsing-remitting, secondary progressive or progressive-relapsing disease. Study outcomes and limitations: Strong co-clustering by F measure was seen for same-batch samples. Compared with controls, patients showed significantly lower normalized Chao1 diversity. When patients were compared with controls, about 5 TRBV segments were more frequent, TRBV5-6, TRBV5-1 and TRBV20-1 among them.

Included in the TCR beta cDNA libraries were unique molecular identifiers. It was from about 0.94 to 9.7 million T cells that approximately 500,000 cDNA molecules came. Via MiXCR, TCRdb re-called the PCR reads, giving one row per CDR3 protein. The sample consists of 400,000 to 500,000 distinct CDR3 sequences, approximately 38% of them appearing once. CDR3 size: 14 residues. The junction had 7 bases not matched to a gene; V was cut back by 6 bases and J by 7 bases. Notes on this clonotype: Its specificity is unknown.

The gene calls are TRBV12-3 or TRBV12-4 and TRBJ2-7, with TRBD2 identical over 12 bases. What was sequenced was blood. The receptor's source is a girl aged 2 to 10 with multiple sclerosis. CDR3 sequence (DNA): TGTGCCAGCAGCCGACTAGCGGGAGACAATGAGCAGTACTTC. Translated: CASSRLAGDNEQYF.